This T cell receptor (beta chain) was sequenced for a study of metastatic and nonmetastatic thyroid tumors (dated by TCRdb to 2020 to 2021). Turning to the overall study: Repertoires were compared across peripheral blood and tumor or nodule tissue samples from malignant and benign thyroid patients. Overall results and qualifications from the work: In both blood and tumor samples, malignant tumors were reported to have significantly higher TCR beta diversity than benign nodules.

No treatment had been received by any patient before thyroid surgery. Patient clinical samples collected from about 2011 to 2019 were retrospectively analysed using T-cell receptor beta sequencing. Library preparation employed PCR. The run used an Illumina HiSeq 4000. The TCR beta-chain CDR3 region of each patient was profiled by high-throughput sequencing. The published analysis was carried out like this. CDR3 differences across clinicopathological groups were used to build a classifier for discriminating distant-metastatic papillary thyroid cancer patients. The Shannon index was used to assess repertoire diversity, and the Morisita-Horn index was used to assess tumor-blood repertoire similarity. TCRdb trimmed the raw reads at Q25, called clones with MiXCR and kept productive beta chains. What appears here as the V and J calls and clone size reflects TCRdb's work, not the paper's. In all, the sample holds tens of thousands of clones, and approximately 12% of those were seen once. The top ten clonotypes cover 6.2% of the sample.

Per the germline V gene, SGHRS is the CDR1 and YFSETQ is the CDR2. The V end loses 4 bases and the J end loses 1 base, and a stretch of 11 bases separates them. Spanning cysteine to phenylalanine, the CDR3 consists of 14 amino acids. The only DNA kept is the CDR3, 42 bases in frame from the first base. In regard to this clone: Its antigen is currently not known. Base qualities were left out, and no much larger clone turns up one base away.

Specimen: blood. The TCR sequence derives from a male donor with papillary thyroid cancer or a benign thyroid nodule (not recorded which). Some clones in this sample may be carry-over from other donors' samples. The chain is assembled from TRBV5-1 and TRBJ1-2; the D region possibly corresponds to TRBD1 (6 bases align). The DNA sequence follows: TGCGCCAGCAGCATGGACAGAAGTAACTATGGCTACACCTTC. Its coded protein is CASSMDRSNYGYTF.